The clone carrying this T cell receptor beta chain came up once. The data are from a study of control samples from healthy donors and cancer patients. Produced via immunoSEQ multiplex PCR; TCRdb's table is partial and in-frame only. The sample yields roughly 150,000 clones, about nine tenths seen once. The source is a young man in good health. Sequenced sample: blood.

CDR3 bases: TGTGCCGCGCCCAGCACAGATACGCAGTATTTT. Its translation is CAAPSTDTQYF. The chain joins TRBV7-2 to TRBJ2-3, with unresolved D. Trimming shortened V by 11 bases and J by 0 bases, and 6 bases separated the two germline ends. The CDR3 is made up of 11 amino acids. Germline loops: CDR1 SGHTA, CDR2 FQGNSA.